These 27 T cell receptor beta chains were all obtained from the same sample, sequenced in a study of cytomegalovirus exposure and HLA in healthy donors. PCR amplification relied on 60 Vbeta primers (plus 13 Jbeta primers). Sequencing was performed with immunoSEQ multiplex PCR; in TCRdb, only in-frame clones are kept and a portion is missing. The repertoire table contains about 77,000 clones. The specimen was PBMCs. Receptor source: a man aged 45-60 years in good health and CMV-seropositive.

The chain employs TRBV2 and TRBJ2-3; tentative D call: TRBD2 (6 bases). The germline V and J ends were trimmed by 5 bases and 3 bases, with 18 bases remaining between them. Germline V gene lookup returns CDR1 SNHLY and CDR2 FYNNEI. The CDR3 covers 16 residues. The DNA for the CDR3 is TGTGCCAGCAGTAACCGAGGGACCGGGGGAACAGATACGCAGTATTTT. Translated, it gives CASSNRGTGGTDTQYF.

The rearrangement joins TRBV7-3 to TRBJ2-3; 10 bases fit TRBD1. There are 16 residues in the CDR3. The V gene end was trimmed by 1 base and the J gene end by 0 bases; junction bases not matched to a gene: 1. Per the germline V gene, CDR1 is SGHTA and CDR2 is FQGTGA. CDR3 loop: CASSLMGQGSTDTQYF. The CDR3 DNA reads TGTGCCAGCAGCTTAATGGGACAGGGGAGCACAGATACGCAGTATTTT.

The CDR3 region is CAWSVLAGRTDTQYF. The CDR3 region has the DNA TGTGCCTGGAGTGTACTAGCGGGGCGCACAGATACGCAGTATTTT. The V call is TRBV30, the J call TRBJ2-3; 10 positions match TRBD2. The CDR3 runs 15 residues. The germline V gene encodes CDR1 GTSNPN and CDR2 SVGIG (reference sequence). V trimming: 0 bases; J trimming: 1 base; junction bases outside the gene matches: 1.

The chain is built from TRBV6-5 and TRBJ2-7; D is perhaps TRBD2 (5 bases). The length of the CDR3 is 15 residues. V was trimmed by 6 bases and J by 0 bases, leaving 15 bases between them. Germline CDR1 and CDR2: MNHEY and SVGAGI. The CDR3 reads CASSRLALSSYEQYV. The CDR3 DNA follows: TGTGCCAGCAGCCGTCTAGCACTGAGCTCCTACGAGCAGTACGTC.

The J gene is TRBJ1-1, the V gene TRBV6-5; 11 bases map to TRBD1. Germline CDR1 MNHEY, CDR2 SVGAGI. V gave up 0 bases and J gave up 8 bases; unmatched junction bases: 8. CDR3 length: 16 amino acids. The CDR3 DNA reads as TGTGCCAGCAGTTACTCCGGGGGACAGGGGGTCCCCGAAGCTTTCTTT. Amino acid sequence: CASSYSGGQGVPEAFF.

The chain's CDR3 is CASSPGRGGGTEAFF. Written as DNA, the CDR3 is TGTGCCAGCAGCCCGGGTAGGGGGGGCGGAACTGAAGCTTTCTTT. This rearrangement joins TRBV7-6 to TRBJ1-1; perhaps TRBD1 as D (6 bases). The CDR3 is 15 residues long. Germline loops: CDR1 SGHVS, CDR2 FNYEAQ. Trimming stripped 5 bases from V and 5 bases from J, with 18 bases between.

This chain uses TRBV30 with TRBJ2-3, with D perhaps matching TRBD1 (5 bases). Per the germline V gene, CDR1 is GTSNPN and CDR2 is SVGIG (reference sequence). The CDR3 has 13 amino acids. Deletions cut 4 bases from V and 5 bases from J, with 13 bases between. The CDR3 loop is CAWTPRAQDTQYF. For the CDR3, the DNA is TGTGCCTGGACGCCCAGGGCACAAGATACGCAGTATTTT.

This chain uses TRBV19 with TRBJ2-3, with 9 nucleotides matching TRBD1. Per the germline V gene, CDR1 is LNHDA and CDR2 is SQIVND (reference sequence). Trimming cost V 8 bases and J 5 bases; bases outside gene matches: 11. The CDR3 has 15 amino acids. CDR3 loop: CASSSGQGSGDTQYF. CDR3 coding DNA: TGTGCCAGTTCCTCGGGACAGGGATCAGGAGATACGCAGTATTTT. The full variable domain, with the rest looked up from reference TRBV19 and TRBJ2-3, is DGGITQSPKYLFRKEGQNVTLSCEQNLNHDAMYWYRQDPGQGLRLIYYSQIVNDFQKGDIAEGYSVSREKKESFPLTVTSAQKNPTAFYLCASSSGQGSGDTQYFGPGTRLTVL.

The rearrangement links TRBV28 to TRBJ1-3; no clear D gene. This CDR3 is built from 13 residues. Germline V gene lookup returns CDR1 MDHEN and CDR2 SYDVKM. V lost 6 bases and J lost 0, with 6 bases in between. As DNA, the CDR3 is TGTGCCAGCAGCGGTGCCTCTGGAAACACCATATATTTT. This codes for CASSGASGNTIYF.

The rearrangement uses TRBV5-8 and TRBJ2-3, with 8 positions matching TRBD1. This CDR3 region has 15 residues. The germline V gene encodes CDR1 SGHTS and CDR2 YDEGEE. Unmatched junction bases numbered 5, after V lost 4 bases and J lost 1 base. CDR3 DNA: TGTGCCAGCAGCCGTCCGGGACAGGGCACAGATACGCAGTATTTT. Translated: CASSRPGQGTDTQYF.

CDR3 amino acids: CASKKDRAYEQYF. CDR3 nucleotide sequence: TGCGCCAGTAAAAAGGACAGAGCCTACGAGCAGTACTTC. This sequence joins TRBV5-1 and TRBJ2-7; tentatively, D is TRBD1 (6 bases). V was trimmed by 8 bases and J by 2 bases, leaving 14 bases between them. CDR1 and CDR2 from the germline V gene are SGHRS and YFSETQ. This CDR3 region has 13 residues.

V usage is TRBV18 and J usage is TRBJ2-5, with 10 nucleotides matching TRBD1. Germline values: CDR1 KGHSH, CDR2 LQKENI. V was pared by 3 bases and J by 5 bases, with 6 bases of the junction left unmatched. The CDR3 covers 15 residues. The CDR3 bases are TGTGCCAGCTCACCTTCGACAGGGGGCGGGGAGACCCAGTACTTC. This encodes CASSPSTGGGETQYF.

This chain links TRBV6-5 with TRBJ2-1; tentative D call: TRBD2 (6 bases). The CDR3 is made up of 14 amino acids. With 0 bases removed from V and 6 bases from J, the gap between germline ends came to 9 bases. Germline loops: CDR1 MNHEY, CDR2 SVGAGI. CDR3 sequence: CASSYSIGGNEQFF. In nucleotides, the CDR3 is TGTGCCAGCAGTTACTCGATCGGGGGCAATGAGCAGTTCTTC.

The V call is TRBV2, the J call TRBJ2-1; D gene uncertain. The germline V gene encodes CDR1 SNHLY and CDR2 FYNNEI. The V end was cut by 4 bases, the J end by 8 bases, with 9 bases between. This CDR3 contains 12 residues. As DNA, the CDR3 is TGTGCCAGCAGTGTGTCTCGGGATGAGCAGTTCTTC. Protein: CASSVSRDEQFF. The full variable domain, rest sourced from reference TRBV2 and TRBJ2-1, is EPEVTQTPSHQVTQMGQEVILRCVPISNHLYFYWYRQILGQKVEFLVSFYNNEISEKSEIFDDQFSVERPDGSNFTLKIRSTKLEDSAMYFCASSVSRDEQFFGPGTRLTVL.

The chain links TRBV7-8 to TRBJ2-3, with 9 nucleotides matching TRBD2. The CDR3 loop spans 15 amino acids. Germline V lookup: CDR1 SGHVS, CDR2 FQNEAQ. Trimming took 5 bases from V and 2 from J; bases not matched to a gene: 5. The CDR3 coding sequence is TGTGCCAGCAGCCTAGGACTAGCGACCACAGATACGCAGTATTTT. This encodes CASSLGLATTDTQYF.

This rearrangement joins TRBV27 to TRBJ1-2; no definite D call. V lost 2 bases and J lost 4, with 14 bases in between. The CDR3 contains 15 residues. Germline CDR1 is MNHEY and CDR2 is SMNVEV (reference sequence). CDR3 protein: CASSLTPRESYGYTF. In DNA form, the CDR3 reads TGTGCCAGCAGTTTAACCCCCCGGGAGAGCTATGGCTACACCTTC.

CDR3 coding DNA: TGTGCCAGCAGTTTAAAGACCGCGGGAGATACGCAGTATTTT. This gives the protein CASSLKTAGDTQYF. The chain combines TRBV27 with TRBJ2-3; perhaps TRBD2 as D (5 bases). This CDR3 contains 14 residues. CDR1 is MNHEY, CDR2 SMNVEV, per germline (reference sequence). Trimming cost V 2 bases and J 5 bases, with 11 bases left between them.

This chain joins TRBV7-9 and TRBJ2-7; the match to TRBD1 covers 7 bases. The length of the CDR3 is 14 residues. V gave up 2 bases and J gave up 2 bases; unmatched junction bases: 3. Germline V lookup: CDR1 SEHNR, CDR2 FQNEAQ (reference sequence). The CDR3 protein is CASSLTGATYEQYF. The CDR3, as DNA: TGTGCCAGCAGCTTAACAGGGGCAACCTACGAGCAGTACTTC.

The chain couples TRBV10-2 to TRBJ2-7; 8 bases are a match to TRBD1. Germline CDR1 and CDR2: WSHSY and SAAADI. J was trimmed by 4 bases and V by 7 bases; bases with no gene match: 9. This CDR3 region has 14 residues. CDR3 region: CASMRDRKAYEQYF. CDR3 DNA sequence: TGCGCCAGCATGAGGGACAGGAAAGCTTACGAGCAGTACTTC.

The chain couples TRBV29-1 to TRBJ1-3; no definite D call. V lost 3 bases, J lost 8 bases, and 14 bases lay in between. The CDR3 contains 13 residues. Germline assignment: CDR1 SQVTM and CDR2 ANQGSEA. DNA of the CDR3: TGCAGCGTTGATACTGGTGGGAGGGACACCATATATTTT. This encodes CSVDTGGRDTIYF.

V usage is TRBV4-2 and J usage is TRBJ2-5; 7 nucleotides line up with TRBD1. The germline V gene encodes CDR1 LGHNA and CDR2 YNFKEQ. This CDR3 has 16 amino acids. V gave up 2 bases and J gave up 2 bases; unmatched junction bases: 8. CDR3 DNA: TGTGCCAGCAGCCAAACTGCCGGGACAGATCAAGAGACCCAGTACTTC. Encoded protein: CASSQTAGTDQETQYF.

The chain is built from TRBV11-2 and TRBJ1-2; no firm D call. The germline V gene encodes CDR1 SGHAT and CDR2 FQNNGV. The CDR3 is 13 residues long. V lost 1 base to trimming and J lost 4 bases, with 7 bases between them. Here the CDR3 DNA reads TGTGCCAGCAGCTTAGGCCGAGGCTATGGCTACACCTTC. Amino acid sequence: CASSLGRGYGYTF.

As concerns this clone: The sample holds other DNA sequences that translate to the same CDR3. The rearrangement links TRBV19 to TRBJ2-3; 7 nucleotides align to TRBD2. CDR1 and CDR2 from the germline V gene are LNHDA and SQIVND (reference sequence). The length of the CDR3 is 18 residues. The CDR3 loop reads CVLSKLEGLAVSTDTQYF. The CDR3 DNA reads TGTGTCCTCAGCAAGTTGGAGGGTCTAGCGGTTAGCACAGATACGCAGTATTTT.

The V gene is TRBV5-1, the J gene TRBJ2-5; TRBD1 matches 9 bases. The ends lost 4 bases at V and 2 bases at J; junction bases unmatched: 6. This CDR3 has 15 amino acids. Germline loops: CDR1 SGHRS, CDR2 YFSETQ. CDR3 sequence reads: CASSRPGTGQETQYF. The CDR3 bases are TGCGCCAGCAGCCGTCCCGGGACAGGGCAAGAGACCCAGTACTTC.

The chain couples TRBV4-1 to TRBJ2-7; no definite D call. Germline values: CDR1 MGHRA, CDR2 YSYEKL. The V and J ends lost 5 bases and 1 base respectively, with 18 bases between them. CDR3 length: 16 amino acids. The CDR3 loop reads CASSTHTDISSYEQYF. The CDR3 DNA reads as TGCGCCAGCAGCACCCACACAGATATTTCTTCCTACGAGCAGTACTTC.

The chain carries TRBV10-3 and TRBJ2-1; 12 bases are a match to TRBD2. Germline V gene data show CDR1 as ENHRY and CDR2 as SYGVKD. V shed 3 bases, J shed 8 bases, and the junction held 11 bases outside the gene matches. This CDR3 contains 17 residues. The CDR3 DNA follows: TGTGCCATCAGTGACCCCGCGACTAGCGGGAGAACGTATGAGCAGTTCTTC. It is translated as CAISDPATSGRTYEQFF.

This chain links TRBV7-2 with TRBJ2-7; D not certain. V lost 2 bases, J lost 4 bases, and 15 bases lay in between. The CDR3 has 15 amino acids. Germline V gives CDR1 SGHTA, CDR2 FQGNSA. The CDR3: CASSLPGFNFYEQYF. CDR3 DNA: TGTGCCAGCAGCTTACCCGGGTTCAACTTTTACGAGCAGTACTTC.